This T cell receptor beta chain emerged from a study of T cells after posttransplantation cyclophosphamide. The CDR3 has 13 residues. Per germline, CDR1 SGDLS and CDR2 YYNGEE. V dropped 0 bases and J dropped 5 bases, with 8 bases sitting between them. Profiled with immunoSEQ multiplex PCR; TCRdb holds only in-frame clones, not every one. The table lists about 32,000 clones, about 90% of them singletons. The source of this sequence is a woman aged 40 to 50 with a blood cancer, CMV-positive, and with a related stem cell donor. The chain uses TRBV9 and TRBJ1-2; maybe TRBD1 (6 bases). Sequencing was performed on PBMCs. CDR3 region: CASSVGQGYGYTF. CDR3 DNA: TGTGCCAGCAGCGTAGGCCAGGGGTATGGCTACACCTTC. The full variable domain, completed using reference TRBV9 and TRBJ1-2, is DSGVTQTPKHLITATGQRVTLRCSPRSGDLSVYWYQQSLDQGLQFLIQYYNGEERAKGNILERFSAQQFPDLHSELNLSSLELGDSALYFCASSVGQGYGYTFGSGTRLTVV.